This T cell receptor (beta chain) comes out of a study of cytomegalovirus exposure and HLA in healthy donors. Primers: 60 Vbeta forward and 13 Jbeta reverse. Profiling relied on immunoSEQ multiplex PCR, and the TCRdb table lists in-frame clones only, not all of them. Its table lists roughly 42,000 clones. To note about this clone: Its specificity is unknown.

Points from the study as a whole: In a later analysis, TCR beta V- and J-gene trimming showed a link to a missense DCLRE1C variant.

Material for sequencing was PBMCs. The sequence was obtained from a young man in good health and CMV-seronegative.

CDR3 in DNA: TGTGCCAGCAGCTCCTCCGCGGGGACTGAAGCTTTCTTT. Translation gives CASSSSAGTEAFF. This chain links TRBV5-4 with TRBJ1-1; D remains ambiguous. The V gene lost 3 bases and the J gene lost 5 bases, with 11 bases spanning the gap. The germline CDR1 and CDR2 sequences are SGHNT and YYREEE (reference sequence). The CDR3 runs 13 residues.